The clone carrying this T cell receptor beta chain was seen more than once but under ten times. Antigen specificity is unknown. The identical CDR3 is also encoded by other nucleotide sequences in the sample. Every bit of the isolated RNA underwent reverse transcription, so sequencing read expressed TCRB transcripts. The assay was immunoSEQ multiplex PCR, and TCRdb's table has in-frame clones only and misses some. The sample lists about 170,000 clones; 6% to 9% were seen once. CDR1 and CDR2 (germline): SGHVS, FQNEAQ. V lost 6 bases to trimming and J lost 4 bases, with 7 bases between them. The CDR3 totals 12 residues. All sorted populations exceeded 98% purity. These data belong to a study of beta chain features in type 1 diabetes. Overall study findings and caveats: In every one of the four CD4+ subsets, TCRB CDR3s were moderately but significantly shorter in Type 1 diabetes patients. When VDJ junctions were examined, type 1 diabetes patients showed fewer insertions and more deletions.

The clonotype originates from a man younger than 30 with type 1 diabetes. Sequencing used central memory CD4+ T cells from blood. The rearrangement uses TRBV7-8 and TRBJ1-5; the D gene is possibly TRBD1 (6 bases). The CDR3 DNA sequence: TGTGCCAGCAGGACAGGTAATCAGCCCCAGCATTTT. Residues: CASRTGNQPQHF.